This T cell receptor (beta chain) originates from a study of shared clonotypes between healthy human individuals (dated by TCRdb to about 2020). As for the study more broadly: The cohort included three men and a couple of women between 18 and 49 years of age. Per donor, three plates each were used for CD4 naive and CD4 memory, two for CD8 naive, and one for CD8 memory. To estimate repertoire size and how much clonotype sharing occurs between individuals, the study deeply sequenced the blood TCR repertoires of roughly 5 healthy adults. Different laboratories and diverse techniques were used to prepare libraries and sequence TCR repertoires, to increase sequencing depth and limit assay-specific biases. Per donor, leukapheresis produced somewhere between about 0.9 and 9.5 billion PBMCs.

After removal of 6 bases from V and 5 bases from J, the junction retains 6 bases not matched to a gene. CDR3 length: 13 amino acids, cysteine to phenylalanine. The retained sequence is limited to the CDR3, 39 bases, with the frame set at the first base. CDR1 and CDR2 are read off the germline V gene (reference sequence) as SEHNR and FQNEAQ. Points the paper makes about the study in general: Based on pairwise subsampling, the degree of clonotype sharing among donors was expected to be affected by sequencing depth. Even with the large sequencing depth, rarefaction of the sorted-subset datasets indicated that sequencing was incomplete. Estimated clonotype richness was generally larger for naive than for memory subsets. Because the study included only a small number of donors, the genetic and exposure-history diversity represented was limited. When a handful of donors were compared, the shared fraction of clonotypes was about 5.2% for naive CD4, less than 4% for naive CD8, 2.3% for memory CD4, and approximately 0.4% for memory CD8. Sampling was restricted to blood, and TCR repertoires in tissue are likely to differ from TCR repertoires in blood. Compared with non-shared clonotypes, the clonotypes found in all four sorted-subset donors had higher generation probabilities.

CD8 naive samples were CD45RO-negative cells positively selected for CCR7, giving a CD45RA+CCR7+ population that excluded TemRA cells. Donors were healthy HIV-negative adults with no recently reported acute infections or vaccinations. All donors were Caucasian adults living in Nashville, Tennessee, USA. Blood was obtained by leukapheresis, after which PBMCs were separated by Ficoll-Histopaque density gradient centrifugation and cryopreserved in liquid nitrogen vapor phase. Purity and quantity of every magnetically sorted T cell population were checked by analytical flow cytometry. Genomic DNA was isolated from each sorted fraction and quantified by UV absorbance on a Nanodrop 2000c. Using the deep immunoSEQ assay, TCR CDR3 regions were amplified from genomic DNA by multiplex PCR. Extracted genomic DNA from each cell subset was distributed evenly across all wells of several immunoSEQ 96-well plates, and each plate was treated as a replicate. Each replicate PCR for sorted subsets received about 0.2 ug genomic DNA, equal to roughly 30,000 T cell genomes. Purified libraries were measured with a Qubit 3.0 fluorometer, size-checked on a Bioanalyzer 2100, and measured again with the KAPA Library Quantification kit. Every immunoSEQ 96-well plate was sequenced on a dedicated single-read 150-cycle Illumina NextSeq 550 flow cell. In the paper's pipeline: Because only junctional sequences without quality scores were contained in the immunoSEQ output, filtering matching that applied to full-length reads could not be performed. Sequences were annotated with PyIR, a Python wrapper for IgBLAST v1.9, and V/J genes and CDR3 were assigned using IMGT germline references. Reads were removed for weak V/J assignments (E-value above 1e-6), missing CDR3, stop codons, out-of-frame junctions, or ambiguous translated residues. V3J clonotypes were defined as sequences sharing an identical inferred V gene, J gene, and CDR3 amino acid sequence. Percentage overlap between repertoires was calculated by dividing the number of shared unique clonotypes by the size of the smaller repertoire. Richness of each repertoire was evaluated using RTK rarefaction, the Chao1 estimator, and Recon v2.1 estimates of unobserved clonotypes. Generation probabilities for all TCRbeta clonotypes obtained by the gDNA method from a handful of donors were computed using OLGA. Imported from immuneACCESS, the table was reduced by TCRdb to in-frame sequences with V and J called. These copies leave out some clones; in studies compared against another copy, an unresolved V gene accounts for under half, and the cause of the remainder is not known. That table is the source of V, J and clone size, and D and trimming were worked out from the DNA. This sample is represented by roughly 810,000 clones; about 97% of them were singletons. The ten largest clones represent less than 0.25% of the sample.

Details on this clone: What antigen it recognizes has not been identified. No base-level quality is on record; no much larger clone is a single base apart.

This clonotype was sampled from a man between 25 and 39 years old in good health. What was sequenced was naive CD8+ T cells sorted from blood. Explained via the paper, the cell subset or site label denotes: CD45RA+CCR7+. Rearrangement joined TRBV7-9 to TRBJ1-1, and 7 junctional nucleotides match TRBD1. The CDR3: CASRLTGRTEAFF. In nucleotides, the sequence is TGTGCCAGCAGATTGACAGGGCGGACTGAAGCTTTCTTT.